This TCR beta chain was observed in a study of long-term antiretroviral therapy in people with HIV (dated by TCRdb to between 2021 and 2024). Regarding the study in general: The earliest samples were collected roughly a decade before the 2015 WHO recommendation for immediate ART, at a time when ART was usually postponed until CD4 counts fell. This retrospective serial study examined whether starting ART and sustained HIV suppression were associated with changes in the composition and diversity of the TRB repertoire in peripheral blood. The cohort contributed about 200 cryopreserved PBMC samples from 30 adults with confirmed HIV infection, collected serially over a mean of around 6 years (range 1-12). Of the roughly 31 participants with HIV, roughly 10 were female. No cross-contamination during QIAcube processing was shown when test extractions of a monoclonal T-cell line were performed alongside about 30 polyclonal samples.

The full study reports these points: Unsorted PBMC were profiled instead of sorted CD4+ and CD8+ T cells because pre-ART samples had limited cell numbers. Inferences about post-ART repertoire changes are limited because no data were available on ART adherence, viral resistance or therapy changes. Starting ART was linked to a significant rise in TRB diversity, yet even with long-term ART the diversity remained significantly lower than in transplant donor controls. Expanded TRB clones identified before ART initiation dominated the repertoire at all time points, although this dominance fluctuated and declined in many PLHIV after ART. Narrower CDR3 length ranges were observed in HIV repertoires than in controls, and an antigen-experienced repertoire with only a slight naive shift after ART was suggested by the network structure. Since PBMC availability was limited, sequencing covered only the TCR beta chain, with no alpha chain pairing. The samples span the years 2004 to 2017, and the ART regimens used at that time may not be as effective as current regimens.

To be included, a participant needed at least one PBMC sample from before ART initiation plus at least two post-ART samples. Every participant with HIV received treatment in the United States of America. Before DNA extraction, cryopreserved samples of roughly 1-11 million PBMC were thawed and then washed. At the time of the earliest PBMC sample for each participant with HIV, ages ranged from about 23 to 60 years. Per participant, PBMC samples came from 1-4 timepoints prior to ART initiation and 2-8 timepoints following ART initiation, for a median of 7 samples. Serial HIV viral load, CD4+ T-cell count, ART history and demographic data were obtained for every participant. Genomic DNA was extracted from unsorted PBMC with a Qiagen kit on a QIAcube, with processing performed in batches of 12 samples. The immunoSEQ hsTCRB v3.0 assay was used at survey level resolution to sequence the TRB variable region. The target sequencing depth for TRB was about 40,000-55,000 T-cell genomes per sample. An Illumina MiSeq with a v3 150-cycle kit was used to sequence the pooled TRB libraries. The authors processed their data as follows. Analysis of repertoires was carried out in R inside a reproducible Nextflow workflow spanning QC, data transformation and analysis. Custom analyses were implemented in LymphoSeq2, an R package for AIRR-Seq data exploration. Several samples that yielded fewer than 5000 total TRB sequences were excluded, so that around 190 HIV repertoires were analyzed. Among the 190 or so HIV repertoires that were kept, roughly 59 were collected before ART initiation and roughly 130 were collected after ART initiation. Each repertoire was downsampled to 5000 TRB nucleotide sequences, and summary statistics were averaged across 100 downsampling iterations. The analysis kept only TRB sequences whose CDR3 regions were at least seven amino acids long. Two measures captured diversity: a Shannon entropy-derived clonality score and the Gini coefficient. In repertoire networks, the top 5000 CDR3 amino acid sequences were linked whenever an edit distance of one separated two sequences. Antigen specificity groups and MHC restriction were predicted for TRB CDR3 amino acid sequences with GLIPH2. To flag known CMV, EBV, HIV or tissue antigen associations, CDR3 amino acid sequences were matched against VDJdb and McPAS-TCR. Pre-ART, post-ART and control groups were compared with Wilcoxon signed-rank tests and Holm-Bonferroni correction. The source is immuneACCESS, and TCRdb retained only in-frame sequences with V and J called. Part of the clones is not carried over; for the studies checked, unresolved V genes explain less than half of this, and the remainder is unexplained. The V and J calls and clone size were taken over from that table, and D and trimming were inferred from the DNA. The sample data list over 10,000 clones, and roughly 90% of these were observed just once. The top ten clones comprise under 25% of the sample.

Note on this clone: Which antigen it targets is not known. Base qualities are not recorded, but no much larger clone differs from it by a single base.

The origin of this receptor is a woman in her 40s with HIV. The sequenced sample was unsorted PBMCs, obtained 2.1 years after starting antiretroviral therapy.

CDR3 sequence: CASSEGRVSSPLHF. At the DNA level, the sequence is TGTGCCAGCAGTGAAGGCAGGGTTTCATCACCCCTCCACTTT. The sequence joins TRBV6-1 to TRBJ1-6; perhaps TRBD1 is the D gene, with 5 bases matching. CDR1 is given as MNHNS and CDR2 as SASEGT, both from the germline V gene. V gives up 1 base and J gives up 10 bases, and the segment between their germline ends measures 11 bases. Including the terminal cysteine and phenylalanine, the CDR3 comprises 14 residues. The retained sequence is limited to the CDR3, 42 bases, with the frame set at the first base.